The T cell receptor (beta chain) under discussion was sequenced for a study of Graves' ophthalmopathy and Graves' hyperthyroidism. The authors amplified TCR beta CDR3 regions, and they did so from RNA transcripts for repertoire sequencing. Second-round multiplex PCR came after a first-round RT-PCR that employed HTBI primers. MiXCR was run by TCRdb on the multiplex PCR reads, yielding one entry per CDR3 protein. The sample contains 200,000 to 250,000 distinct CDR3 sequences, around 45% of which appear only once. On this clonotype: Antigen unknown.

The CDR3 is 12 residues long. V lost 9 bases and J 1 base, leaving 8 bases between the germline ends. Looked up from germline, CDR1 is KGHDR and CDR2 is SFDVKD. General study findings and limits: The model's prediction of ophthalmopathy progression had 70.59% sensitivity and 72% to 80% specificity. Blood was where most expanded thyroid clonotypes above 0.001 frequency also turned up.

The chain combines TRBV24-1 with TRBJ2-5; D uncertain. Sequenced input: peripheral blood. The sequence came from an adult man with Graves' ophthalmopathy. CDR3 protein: CATSDTQETQYF. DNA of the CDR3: TGTGCCACCTCAGATACCCAAGAGACCCAGTACTTC.